The present T cell receptor (beta chain) was sequenced within a study of cytomegalovirus exposure and HLA in healthy donors. V shed 2 bases and J shed 7 bases, with 9 bases lying between them. CDR1 is MNHEY and CDR2 is SVGAGI in the germline V gene. The CDR3 runs 13 residues. PCR was performed using 60 Vbeta and 13 Jbeta primers. The protocol was immunoSEQ multiplex PCR, while the TCRdb copy is restricted to in-frame clones and leaves out a portion. The data show around 150,000 clones, roughly 85% seen once. Overall study results and limits: As a later analysis showed, a missense DCLRE1C variant was linked to trimming of TCR beta V- and J-genes.

Note on this clone: Its antigen remains unknown.

The chain combines TRBV6-5 with TRBJ1-5; no reliable D call. The sequenced material came from PBMCs. The TCR was taken from a man aged 45-65 years in good health and CMV-seropositive. CDR3: CASSYGGRQPQHF. CDR3 DNA: TGTGCCAGCAGTTACGGTGGGCGCCAGCCCCAGCATTTT.